This T cell receptor (beta chain) was sequenced during a study of OX40 agonist ivuxolimab in advanced cancers. Across the whole study: From roughly 20 to 85 years was the age range, with a mean of around 57 years, and around 84% were male.

A note on this clone: Its specificity is not known.

Data came from immunoSEQ multiplex PCR; TCRdb stores just in-frame clones and leaves some out. Among tens of thousands of clones listed, 84% were seen once. V trimming: 5 bases; J trimming: 6 bases; junction bases outside the gene matches: 6. The CDR3 is made up of 13 amino acids. CDR1 and CDR2 from the germline V gene are SGHTA and FQGTGA. Study-level results: There were, on average, more expanded clones in CD8+ T cells than in CD4+.

The genes are TRBV7-3 and TRBJ2-7; 8 bases fit TRBD1. This clonotype was sampled from an adult with an advanced solid tumor such as melanoma, head and neck, liver or kidney cancer. Specimen: CD4+ or CD8+ T cells sorted from blood, collected in a trial of the OX40 agonist ivuxolimab. CDR3 sequence: CASSTDRVGEQYF. The CDR3 DNA sequence: TGTGCCAGCAGCACGGACAGGGTGGGCGAGCAGTACTTC.